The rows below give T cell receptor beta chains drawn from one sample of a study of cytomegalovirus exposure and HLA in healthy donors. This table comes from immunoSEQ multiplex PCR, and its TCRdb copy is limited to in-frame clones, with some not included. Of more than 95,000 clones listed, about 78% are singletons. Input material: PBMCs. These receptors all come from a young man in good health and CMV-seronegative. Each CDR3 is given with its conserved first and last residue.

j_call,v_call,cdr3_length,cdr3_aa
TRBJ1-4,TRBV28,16,CASTPSGDATNEKLFF
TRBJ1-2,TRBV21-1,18,CASSKVVSTGDPNYGYTF
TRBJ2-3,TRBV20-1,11,CSARLEFGQYF
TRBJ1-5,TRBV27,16,CASSLLASHSNQPQHF
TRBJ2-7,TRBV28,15,CASSFAGQGFYEQYF
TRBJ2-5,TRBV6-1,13,CASSEAREETQYF
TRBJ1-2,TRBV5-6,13,CASSSGVGYGYTF
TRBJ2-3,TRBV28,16,CASSPRTGRMVDTQYF
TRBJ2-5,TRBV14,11,CASRAQETQYF
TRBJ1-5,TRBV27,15,CASRLIDRANQPQHF
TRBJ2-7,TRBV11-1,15,CASSEGTGGSYEQYF